The clone carrying this T cell receptor beta chain was recorded a few times. Its cognate antigen is unknown. This PCR relied on a set of 60 Vbeta primers and 13 Jbeta primers. Data came from immunoSEQ multiplex PCR; TCRdb stores just in-frame clones and leaves some out. The sample lists 100,000 to 150,000 clones, 75% to 90% occurring once. The CDR3 has 15 residues. The germline V gene encodes CDR1 SNHLY and CDR2 FYNNEI. With 8 bases removed from V and 2 bases from J, the gap between germline ends came to 19 bases. This entry is derived from a study of cytomegalovirus exposure and HLA in healthy donors. The study's findings and limits: High specificity and sensitivity for cytomegalovirus status were reported for the classifier. The number of N-insertions in an Asian-associated ancestry cluster was reportedly below the roughly 620-donor mean in a later analysis.

The chain employs TRBV2 and TRBJ2-7; D may be TRBD2 (6 bases). The sample comprised PBMCs. This receptor was identified in a woman aged 35 to 49 in good health and CMV-seropositive. CDR3 coding DNA: TGTGCCAGCCGAAGTAGGCCGACTAGTCCCTACGAGCAGTACTTC. This translates into CASRSRPTSPYEQYF.